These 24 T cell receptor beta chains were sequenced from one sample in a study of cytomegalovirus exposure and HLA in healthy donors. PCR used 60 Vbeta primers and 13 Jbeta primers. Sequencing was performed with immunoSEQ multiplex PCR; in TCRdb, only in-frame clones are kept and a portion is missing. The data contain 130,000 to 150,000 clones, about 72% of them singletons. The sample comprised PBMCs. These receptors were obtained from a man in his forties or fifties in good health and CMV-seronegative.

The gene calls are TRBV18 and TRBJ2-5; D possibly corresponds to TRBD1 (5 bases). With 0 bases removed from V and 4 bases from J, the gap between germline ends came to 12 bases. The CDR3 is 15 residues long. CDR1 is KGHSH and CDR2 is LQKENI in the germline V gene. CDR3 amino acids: CASSPPRAPGETQYF. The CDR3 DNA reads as TGTGCCAGCTCACCACCCAGGGCTCCTGGAGAGACCCAGTACTTC.

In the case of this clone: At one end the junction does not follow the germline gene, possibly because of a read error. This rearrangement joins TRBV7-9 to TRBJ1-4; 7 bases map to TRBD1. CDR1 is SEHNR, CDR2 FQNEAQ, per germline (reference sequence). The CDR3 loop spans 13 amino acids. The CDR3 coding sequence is TGTGCCAGCAGCTTAGAGACAGGGATGACAGCCCAGTTT. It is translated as CASSLETGMTAQF.

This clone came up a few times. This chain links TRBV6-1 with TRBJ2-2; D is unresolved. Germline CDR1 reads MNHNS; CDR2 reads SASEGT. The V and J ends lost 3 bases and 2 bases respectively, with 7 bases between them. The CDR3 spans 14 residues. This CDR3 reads CASSEFPNTGELFF. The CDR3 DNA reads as TGTGCCAGCAGTGAGTTCCCAAACACCGGGGAGCTGTTTTTT.

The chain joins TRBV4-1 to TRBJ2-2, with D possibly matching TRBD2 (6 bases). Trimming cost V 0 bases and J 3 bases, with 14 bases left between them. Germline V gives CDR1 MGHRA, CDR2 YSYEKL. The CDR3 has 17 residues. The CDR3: CASSQDRRAGYTGELFF. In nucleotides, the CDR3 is TGCGCCAGCAGCCAAGATCGGAGGGCAGGCTACACCGGGGAGCTGTTTTTT.

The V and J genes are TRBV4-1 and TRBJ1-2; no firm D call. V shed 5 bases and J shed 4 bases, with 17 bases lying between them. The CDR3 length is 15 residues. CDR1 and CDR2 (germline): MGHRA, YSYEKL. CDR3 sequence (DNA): TGCGCCAGCAGCGGCAGTAGACTCACCCCCTATGGCTACACCTTC. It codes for CASSGSRLTPYGYTF.

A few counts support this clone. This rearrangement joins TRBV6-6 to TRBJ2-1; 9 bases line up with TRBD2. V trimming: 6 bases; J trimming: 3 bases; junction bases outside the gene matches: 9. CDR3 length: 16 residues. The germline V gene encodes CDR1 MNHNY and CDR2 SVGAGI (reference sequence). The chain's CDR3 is CASSPRGREGYNEQFF. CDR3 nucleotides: TGTGCCAGCAGCCCACGGGGGCGGGAGGGCTACAATGAGCAGTTCTTC.

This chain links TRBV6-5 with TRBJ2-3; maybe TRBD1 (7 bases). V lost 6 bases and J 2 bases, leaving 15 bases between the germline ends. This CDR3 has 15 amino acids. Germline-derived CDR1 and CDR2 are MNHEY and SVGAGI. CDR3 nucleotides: TGTGCCAGCAGCCCCTCCAGGGGGGACACAGATACGCAGTATTTT. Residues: CASSPSRGDTDTQYF.

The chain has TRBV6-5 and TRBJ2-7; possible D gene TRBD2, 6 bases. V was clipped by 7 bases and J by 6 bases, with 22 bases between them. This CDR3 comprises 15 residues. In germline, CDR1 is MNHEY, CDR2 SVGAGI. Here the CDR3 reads CASTRGRGGGTEQYF. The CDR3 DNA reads TGTGCCAGCACCCGAGGTCGGGGAGGAGGTACCGAGCAGTACTTC.

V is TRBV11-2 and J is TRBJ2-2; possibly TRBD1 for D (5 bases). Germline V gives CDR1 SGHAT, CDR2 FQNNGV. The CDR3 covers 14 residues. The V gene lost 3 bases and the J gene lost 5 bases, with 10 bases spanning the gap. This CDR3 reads CASSFRERTGELFF. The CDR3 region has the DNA TGTGCCAGCAGCTTCAGGGAACGGACCGGGGAGCTGTTTTTT.

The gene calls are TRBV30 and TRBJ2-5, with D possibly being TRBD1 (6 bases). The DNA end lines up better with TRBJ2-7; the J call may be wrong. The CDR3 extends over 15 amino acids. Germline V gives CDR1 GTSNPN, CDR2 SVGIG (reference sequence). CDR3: CAWRLPGVSSYEQYF. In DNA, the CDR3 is TGTGCCTGGAGACTCCCAGGGGTGAGCTCCTACGAGCAGTACTTC.

CDR3 region: CASSPEGQGAYGYTF. Written as DNA, the CDR3 is TGTGCCAGCAGCCCAGAGGGACAGGGAGCCTATGGCTACACCTTC. This chain connects TRBV13 to TRBJ1-2; 9 bases are shared with TRBD1. Germline V gene data show CDR1 as PRHDT and CDR2 as FYEKMQ (reference sequence). The CDR3 length is 15 residues. Germline trimming cut 5 bases from V and 4 bases from J; bases unmatched to any gene: 8. Drawing the rest from reference TRBV13 and TRBJ1-2, the complete variable domain is AAGVIQSPRHLIKEKRETATLKCYPIPRHDTVYWYQQGPGQDPQFLISFYEKMQSDKGSIPDRFSAQQFSDYHSELNMSSLELGDSALYFCASSPEGQGAYGYTFGSGTRLTVV.

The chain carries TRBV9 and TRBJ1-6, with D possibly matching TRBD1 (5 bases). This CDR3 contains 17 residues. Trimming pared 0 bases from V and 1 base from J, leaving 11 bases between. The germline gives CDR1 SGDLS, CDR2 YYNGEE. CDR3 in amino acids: CASSVGQLTSYNSPLHF. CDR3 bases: TGTGCCAGCAGCGTAGGACAGCTCACTTCCTATAATTCACCCCTCCACTTT.

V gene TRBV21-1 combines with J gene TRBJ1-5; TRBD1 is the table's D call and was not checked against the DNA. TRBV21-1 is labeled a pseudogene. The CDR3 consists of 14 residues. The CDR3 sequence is CASSKGAGCQPQHF. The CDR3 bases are TGTGCCAGCAGCAAAGGGGCTGGCTGTCAGCCCCAGCATTTT.

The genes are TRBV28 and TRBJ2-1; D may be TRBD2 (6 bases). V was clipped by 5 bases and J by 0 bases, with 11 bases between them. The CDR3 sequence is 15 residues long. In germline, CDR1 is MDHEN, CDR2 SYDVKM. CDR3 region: CASSRSGNSYNEQFF. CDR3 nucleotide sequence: TGTGCCAGCAGTCGTAGCGGAAACTCCTACAATGAGCAGTTCTTC. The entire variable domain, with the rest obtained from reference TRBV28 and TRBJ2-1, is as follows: DVKVTQSSRYLVKRTGEKVFLECVQDMDHENMFWYRQDPGLGLRLIYFSYDVKMKEKGDIPEGYSVSREKKERFSLILESASTNQTSMYLCASSRSGNSYNEQFFGPGTRLTVL.

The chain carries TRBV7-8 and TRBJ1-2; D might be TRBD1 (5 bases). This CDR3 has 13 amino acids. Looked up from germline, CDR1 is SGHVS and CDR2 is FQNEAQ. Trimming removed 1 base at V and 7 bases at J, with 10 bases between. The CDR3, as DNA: TGTGCCAGCAGCTTAGATCGGGGGGTTGGCTACACCTTC. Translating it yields CASSLDRGVGYTF.

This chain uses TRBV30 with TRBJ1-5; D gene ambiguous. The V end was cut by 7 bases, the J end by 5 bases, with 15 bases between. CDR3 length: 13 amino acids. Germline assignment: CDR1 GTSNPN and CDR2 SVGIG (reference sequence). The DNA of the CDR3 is TGTGCCTACCCTCACGGGGTTCATCAGCCCCAGCATTTT. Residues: CAYPHGVHQPQHF.

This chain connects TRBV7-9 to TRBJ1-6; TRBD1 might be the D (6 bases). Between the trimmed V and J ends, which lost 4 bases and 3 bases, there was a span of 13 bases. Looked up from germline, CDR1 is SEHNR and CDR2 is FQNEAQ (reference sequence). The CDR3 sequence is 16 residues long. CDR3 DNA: TGTGCCAGCAGCTCGATGGGGGCAAACTATAATTCACCCCTCCACTTT. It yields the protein CASSSMGANYNSPLHF.

CDR3 coding DNA: TGTGCCAGCAGCTTGTTAGGAGGGAGGGAGCAGTTCTTC. Translating gives CASSLLGGREQFF. This sequence joins TRBV5-4 and TRBJ2-1; D is perhaps TRBD2 (6 bases). The V and J ends lost 1 base and 10 bases respectively, with 12 bases between them. The CDR3 has 13 amino acids. Germline V CDR1 and CDR2: SGHNT, YYREEE (reference sequence).

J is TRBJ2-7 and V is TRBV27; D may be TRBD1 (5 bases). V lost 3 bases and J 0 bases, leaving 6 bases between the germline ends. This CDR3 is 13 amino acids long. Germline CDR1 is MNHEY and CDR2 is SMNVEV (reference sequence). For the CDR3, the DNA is TGTGCCAGCAGTTTGGACATCTCCTACGAGCAGTACTTC. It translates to CASSLDISYEQYF.

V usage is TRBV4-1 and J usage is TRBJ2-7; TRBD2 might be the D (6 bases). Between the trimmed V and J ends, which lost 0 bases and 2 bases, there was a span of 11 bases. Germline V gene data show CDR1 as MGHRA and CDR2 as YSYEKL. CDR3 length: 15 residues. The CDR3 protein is CASSQDRAGPYEQYF. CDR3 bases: TGCGCCAGCAGCCAAGATCGAGCGGGTCCCTACGAGCAGTACTTC.

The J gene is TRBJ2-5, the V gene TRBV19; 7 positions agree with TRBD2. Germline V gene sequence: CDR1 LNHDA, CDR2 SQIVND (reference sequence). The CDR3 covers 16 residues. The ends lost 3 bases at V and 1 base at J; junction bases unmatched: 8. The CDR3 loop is CASSIQRGPLQETQYF. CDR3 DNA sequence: TGTGCCAGTAGTATCCAGCGGGGTCCCCTCCAAGAGACCCAGTACTTC.

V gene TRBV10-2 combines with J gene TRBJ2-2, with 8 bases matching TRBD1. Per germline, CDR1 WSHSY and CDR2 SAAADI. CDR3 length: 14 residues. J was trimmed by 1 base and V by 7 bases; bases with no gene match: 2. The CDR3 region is CASKQGGNTGELFF. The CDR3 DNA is TGCGCCAGCAAACAGGGGGGGAACACCGGGGAGCTGTTTTTT.

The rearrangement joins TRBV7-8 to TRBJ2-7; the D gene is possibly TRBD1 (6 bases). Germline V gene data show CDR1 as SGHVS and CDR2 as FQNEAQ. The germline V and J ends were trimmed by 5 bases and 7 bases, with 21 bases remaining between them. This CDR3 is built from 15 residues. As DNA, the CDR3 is TGTGCCAGCAGCCGCCCCCGGGACAAGCTTAGGGAGCAGTACTTC. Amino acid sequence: CASSRPRDKLREQYF.

CDR3: CASSEGSGGPETQYF. The CDR3 region has the DNA TGTGCCAGCAGTGAAGGCTCAGGGGGACCAGAGACCCAGTACTTC. This chain uses TRBV6-1 with TRBJ2-5, with 7 nucleotides matching TRBD1. This CDR3 spans 15 amino acids. The V and J ends lost 1 base and 4 bases, in that order; junction bases with no gene match: 6. CDR1 is MNHNS, CDR2 SASEGT, per germline.